The clone carrying this TCR beta chain was counted only a few times. This record comes from a study of control samples from healthy donors and cancer patients. Assay used: immunoSEQ multiplex PCR; TCRdb lists only in-frame clones, some missing. Among around 85,000 clones listed, around 94% were seen once. CDR1 MRHNA and CDR2 SNTAGT come from the germline V gene. V dropped 4 bases and J dropped 3; count of bases not matched to a gene: 2. There are 14 residues in the CDR3. The sample consisted of blood. The receptor comes from a young woman in good health. The chain is built from TRBV6-4 and TRBJ2-3; TRBD2 matches 9 bases. CDR3 DNA sequence: TGTGCCAGCAGTGGGACTAGCGAGACAGATACGCAGTATTTT. Protein: CASSGTSETDTQYF.